This record covers a single T cell receptor beta chain. The table came from immunoSEQ multiplex PCR; TCRdb's copy has only in-frame clones and leaves some out. This table holds around 360,000 clones, approximately 87% found once. The entry originates in a study of blood T cell repertoires in COVID-19. Across the whole study: Acute-phase and convalescent COVID-19 samples originated in the United States, Italy and Spain. Sources were T cells, B-cell-depleted T cells, or PBMCs; the material itself was cDNA or gDNA.

Germline V lookup: CDR1 SNHLY, CDR2 FYNNEI. There are 12 residues in the CDR3. Trimming removed 6 bases at V and 5 bases at J, with 8 bases between. Sequencing was carried out using peripheral blood. V gene TRBV2 combines with J gene TRBJ1-5; D is unclear. The receptor was derived from a woman aged 25 to 45 with COVID-19, enrolled during active disease. Here the CDR3 DNA reads TGTGCCAGCAGCTTGGTAGATCAGCCCCAGCATTTT. Translated: CASSLVDQPQHF.